These T cell receptor beta chains were read from a single sample in a study of shared clonotypes between healthy human individuals. Sequencing used immunoSEQ multiplex PCR; TCRdb keeps in-frame clones, though not all of them. The sample lists 2,100,000 or so clones; under 97% were seen once. What was sequenced was naive CD4+ T cells sorted from blood. Source of these receptors: a man between 18 and 29 years old in good health. CDR3s include the opening cysteine and the closing phenylalanine or tryptophan. A D gene is named only where the DNA matches it firmly. Some rows have no size entry. The others give once, few or many, or a class for an expanded clone.

J gene	clone size	D gene	V gene	CDR3 DNA	CDR3 protein
TRBJ2-7	-	-	TRBV4-2	TGTGCCAGCAGCCAAGAGGGACTCCGAACATCCGAGCAGTACTTC	CASSQEGLRTSEQYF
TRBJ2-5	-	-	TRBV10-3	TGTGCCATCAGTGAGGGAGGAGGAGAGACCCAGTACTTC	CAISEGGGETQYF
TRBJ2-5	-	-	TRBV6-6	TGTGCCAGCAGTTACAGTCCAGGGAGAGAGACCCAGTACTTC	CASSYSPGRETQYF
TRBJ2-5	-	-	TRBV7-9	TGTGCCAGCAGCTTATCGGAGACCCAGTACTTC	CASSLSETQYF
TRBJ1-2	-	-	TRBV4-3	TGCGCCAGCAGCCAAGATTTCGGCAACAACTATGGCTACACCTTC	CASSQDFGNNYGYTF
TRBJ2-7	few	TRBD2	TRBV15	TGTGCCACCAGCAGCGCCCTTAGCGGGACAATCTACGAGCAGTACTTC	CATSSALSGTIYEQYF
TRBJ1-5	once	-	TRBV27	TGTGCCAGCAGTTTATCAGGTATCCCCACCCAGCCCCAGCATTTT	CASSLSGIPTQPQHF
TRBJ2-1	-	-	TRBV29-1	TGCAGCGCGGCGGGGACTTACTACAATGAGCAGTTCTTC	CSAAGTYYNEQFF
TRBJ2-5	-	-	TRBV7-9	TGTGCCAGCAGCGCCCGAGAGACCCAGTACTTC	CASSARETQYF
TRBJ1-1	-	-	TRBV11-3	TGTGCCAGCAGCTTTGGAAAGGGCGAAGCTTTCTTT	CASSFGKGEAFF
TRBJ1-4	-	-	TRBV30	TGTGCCTGGACTCATGGGGAAAAACTGTTTTTT	CAWTHGEKLFF
TRBJ2-3	-	-	TRBV2	TGTGCCAGCTTATGGACGGCGAGCACAGATACGCAGTATTTT	CASLWTASTDTQYF
TRBJ1-5	-	TRBD1	TRBV28	TGTGCCAGCAGTTTAGGGACAGGATTACAGCCCCAGCATTTT	CASSLGTGLQPQHF
TRBJ1-2	-	TRBD1	TRBV27	TGTGCCAGCAGTTTATTGCTGCAGGGACAGGGAACCTCTCTTCTCTATGGCTACACCTTC	CASSLLLQGQGTSLLYGYTF
TRBJ2-7	once	-	TRBV30	TGTGCCTGGAGTGTCCCCCGGACACTCAGCTCCTACGAGCAGTACTTC	CAWSVPRTLSSYEQYF
TRBJ2-3	-	-	TRBV7-9	TGTGCCAGCTCGCCGGGGGGCCTAGCGTCAGATACGCAGTATTTT	CASSPGGLASDTQYF
TRBJ2-7	-	-	TRBV19	TGTGCCAGTAGACGAGACCAGGGGAGTAGCGAGCAGTACTTC	CASRRDQGSSEQYF
TRBJ2-5	-	TRBD2	TRBV28	TGTGCCAGCAGTACGACTAGCGGGGAGCAAGAGACCCAGTACTTC	CASSTTSGEQETQYF
TRBJ1-1	-	-	TRBV9	TGTGCCAGCAATCCCCGAGACGGCACTGAAGCTTTCTTT	CASNPRDGTEAFF
TRBJ1-2	-	TRBD1	TRBV4-3	TGCGCCAGCAGCCAAGGCCCAGGGGGGATAAACGGCTACACCTTC	CASSQGPGGINGYTF
TRBJ2-5	-	TRBD1	TRBV27	TGTGCCAGCGCTCCCACCGCCAGGACAGGGGGTTTCAGAAAGACCCAGTACTTC	CASAPTARTGGFRKTQYF
TRBJ2-1	-	TRBD2	TRBV27	TGTGCCATTAAGCGGGGGGGCAACAATGAGCAGTTCTTC	CAIKRGGNNEQFF
TRBJ2-1	-	-	TRBV6-6	TGTGCCAGCAGCCCCATCTACTCCTACAATGAGCAGTTCTTC	CASSPIYSYNEQFF
TRBJ2-1	-	-	TRBV4-1	TGCGCCAGCAGCCCGTTATCCCCCCGGAGGGCCAACAATGAGCAGTTCTTC	CASSPLSPRRANNEQFF
TRBJ2-5	-	TRBD2	TRBV29-1	TGCAGCGTTCTTGGACTAGCGGGAGAGGTGAAAGAGACCCAGTACTTC	CSVLGLAGEVKETQYF
TRBJ1-1	-	TRBD1	TRBV27	TGTGCCAGCAGCCTCGGGACAGGGGATCTGAGGAACACTGAAGCTTTCTTT	CASSLGTGDLRNTEAFF
TRBJ2-1	-	-	TRBV29-1	TGCAGCGTTGGGTCGGGTGAGCAGTTCTTC	CSVGSGEQFF
TRBJ1-4	once	-	TRBV2	TGTGCCAGCCAACCAGGGGTTAATGAAAAACTGTTTTTT	CASQPGVNEKLFF
TRBJ2-5	once	TRBD2	TRBV14	TGTGCCAGCAGCCAAGTCGGGGGGAGGACCCAGTACTTC	CASSQVGGRTQYF
TRBJ1-2	-	-	TRBV10-2	TGCGCCAGCAGGCCTCAGGGGCGCGTGGGAGGCTACACCTTC	CASRPQGRVGGYTF
TRBJ1-2	-	TRBD1	TRBV6-1	TGTGCCAGCAGCCCGACAGGGGCTAATGGCTACACCTTC	CASSPTGANGYTF
TRBJ2-3	-	-	TRBV7-8	TGTGCCAGCAGCTTGGGGAACTTAGGCACAGATACGCAGTATTTT	CASSLGNLGTDTQYF
TRBJ1-5	-	-	TRBV28	TGTGCCAGCAGTTCCCCGAGAGGGATCCAGCCCCAGCATTTT	CASSSPRGIQPQHF
TRBJ2-3	-	-	TRBV10-3	TGTGCCATCTCGGGCGGGAGCACAGATACGCAGTATTTT	CAISGGSTDTQYF